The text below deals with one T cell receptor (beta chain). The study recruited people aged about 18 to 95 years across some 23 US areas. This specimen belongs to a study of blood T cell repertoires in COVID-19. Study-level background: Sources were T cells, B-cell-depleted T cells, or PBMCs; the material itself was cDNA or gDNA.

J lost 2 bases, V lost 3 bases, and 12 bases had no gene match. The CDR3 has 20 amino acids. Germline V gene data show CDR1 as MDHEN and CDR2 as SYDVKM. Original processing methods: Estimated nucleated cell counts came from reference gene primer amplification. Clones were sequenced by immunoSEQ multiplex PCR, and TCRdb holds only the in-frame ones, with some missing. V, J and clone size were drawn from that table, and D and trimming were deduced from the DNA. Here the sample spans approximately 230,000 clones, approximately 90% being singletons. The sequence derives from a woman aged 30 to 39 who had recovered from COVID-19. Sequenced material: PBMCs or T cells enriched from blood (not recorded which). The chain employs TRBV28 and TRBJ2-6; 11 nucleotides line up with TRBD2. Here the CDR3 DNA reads TGTGCCAGCAGTTTCCGTCGACTAGCGGGATTCCCCCCTGGGGCCAACGTCCTGACTTTC. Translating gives CASSFRRLAGFPPGANVLTF.